In this sample, the clone carrying this T cell receptor (beta chain) turned up a few times. Per the germline V gene, CDR1 is MGHRA and CDR2 is YSYEKL. CDR3 length equals 14 residues. Losses at the gene ends were 3 bases for V and 8 bases for J; bases not matched to a gene: 4. This entry comes from a study of OX40 agonist ivuxolimab in advanced cancers. Some clones are missing from TCRdb's copy, which holds only in-frame ones; the method was immunoSEQ multiplex PCR. The sample includes about 90,000 clones, 75% to 90% of them seen just once. The source of this sequence is an adult with an advanced solid tumor such as melanoma, head and neck, liver or kidney cancer. The sample was CD4+ or CD8+ T cells sorted from blood, taken in a trial of the OX40 agonist ivuxolimab. V gene TRBV4-1 combines with J gene TRBJ1-4, with TRBD1 identical over 9 bases. The CDR3 nucleotides are TGCGCCAGCAGCCAGGGGGACAGGGAGGAAAAACTGTTTTTT. It yields the protein CASSQGDREEKLFF.